This T cell receptor beta chain was captured in a study of response to subunit inactivated influenza vaccine. General study results and limits: Authors proposed each seasonal influenza vaccination draws in few new T cells.

This CDR3 contains 12 residues. V was pared by 6 bases and J by 6 bases, with 6 bases of the junction left unmatched. Germline CDR1 DFQATT, CDR2 SNEGSKA (reference sequence). A few counts support this clonotype. The antigen is undetermined. TCRdb itself ran the RT-PCR reads through MiXCR, one entry per CDR3 protein. The profile shows more than 450,000 distinct CDR3 sequences, over 9.5% of them singletons. The sequencing here drew on PBMCs from blood, taken on the day of vaccination. This clonotype was obtained from a man aged 50-60 years who received an inactivated influenza vaccine. The V gene is TRBV20-1, the J gene TRBJ2-3; 7 nucleotides agree with TRBD1. The CDR3 sequence is CSAKDRVDTQYF. CDR3 sequence (DNA): TGCAGTGCGAAAGACAGGGTGGATACGCAGTATTTT.